This record concerns one TCR beta chain sequence. Antigen: not known. The study ran its PCR with 60 Vbeta and 13 Jbeta primers. Sequencing was performed with immunoSEQ multiplex PCR; in TCRdb, only in-frame clones are kept and a portion is missing. Here the sample spans 120,000 to 150,000 clones, 70% to 85% being singletons. The CDR3 contains 15 residues. The germline gives CDR1 MNHEY, CDR2 SVGAGI. Germline trimming cut 7 bases from V and 4 bases from J; bases unmatched to any gene: 5. This entry is derived from a study of cytomegalovirus exposure and HLA in healthy donors. Study-wide findings and caveats: In a later analysis, specific HLA alleles were associated with 15,000 to 20,000 TCR beta sequences at a 0.05 false discovery rate.

Material for sequencing was PBMCs. The gene calls are TRBV6-5 and TRBJ2-2, with 11 bases that match TRBD1. The receptor was derived from a man in his forties in good health and CMV-seronegative. CDR3 region: CASTWGTGGTGELFF. CDR3 DNA sequence: TGTGCCAGCACCTGGGGGACAGGGGGCACCGGGGAGCTGTTTTTT.